This T cell receptor (beta chain) appears in the sequencing data of a study of T cell responses to AZD1222 COVID-19 vaccine. V lost 5 bases and J lost 5; bases outside the gene matches: 6. The CDR3 consists of 15 residues. Looked up from germline, CDR1 is SGHRS and CDR2 is YFSETQ. Produced via immunoSEQ multiplex PCR; TCRdb's table is partial and in-frame only. The repertoire consists of 100,000 to 150,000 clones, with 70% to 90% occurring once and the leading ten covering 9.4%. The TCR comes from an adult in good health. The rearrangement joins TRBV5-1 to TRBJ2-1, with TRBD2 matching over 11 bases. Specimen: peripheral blood, collected on day 0 of AZD1222 vaccination. The CDR3: CASRAVAGGDNEQFF. CDR3 nucleotide sequence: TGCGCCAGCAGGGCAGTAGCGGGAGGGGACAATGAGCAGTTCTTC.